This T cell receptor beta chain was sequenced during a study of shared T cell receptors in the human thymus. The method was immunoSEQ multiplex PCR; TCRdb's version includes in-frame clones alone and lacks a portion of them. The sample shows hundreds of thousands of clones, around 87% of them seen only once. These data are also associated with another study on human thymus T cells. From that second work: The source of the thymus tissue was resections taken during corrective heart surgery. Repertoires sampled from thymus and blood appeared biased in V and J gene usage.

The origin of this receptor is a boy under two years old with a congenital heart defect. Input material: thymocytes.

DNA of the CDR3: TGTGCCACCAGCAGAGATGTGGGGACTAGGGAGGGGGGCTACACCTTC. This encodes CATSRDVGTREGGYTF. The V call is TRBV15, the J call TRBJ1-2; perhaps TRBD1 as D (5 bases). V lost 0 bases to trimming and J lost 8 bases, with 19 bases between them. The germline V gene has CDR1 LNHNV and CDR2 YYDKDF (reference sequence). The length of the CDR3 is 16 residues.